This entry is about one T cell receptor beta chain. The antigen is undetermined. The length of the CDR3 is 14 residues. Germline V gene data show CDR1 as SGHDT and CDR2 as YYEEEE. V was clipped by 0 bases and J by 4 bases, with 10 bases between them. The time point is: inflamed ileum from the surgical specimen. TCRdb keeps only in-frame clones here, not all; method: immunoSEQ multiplex PCR. Among 15,000 to 20,000 clones listed, 76% were seen once. This sample was taken from a study of T cell repertoires in ileal Crohn's disease. Study-level information: All patients had surgery for stricturing (around 60%) or penetrating (about 39%) disease. Overall study results and limits: Compared with CD4 T cells, sorted CD8 cells carried more expanded clones.

The sequence came from an adult with Crohn's disease. Sequencing was done on a sample of ileal tissue. This chain connects TRBV5-6 to TRBJ1-1; tentatively, D is TRBD1 (6 bases). CDR3 in amino acids: CASSLAGGPTEAFF. In DNA form, the CDR3 reads TGTGCCAGCAGCTTGGCTGGGGGGCCCACTGAAGCTTTCTTT.